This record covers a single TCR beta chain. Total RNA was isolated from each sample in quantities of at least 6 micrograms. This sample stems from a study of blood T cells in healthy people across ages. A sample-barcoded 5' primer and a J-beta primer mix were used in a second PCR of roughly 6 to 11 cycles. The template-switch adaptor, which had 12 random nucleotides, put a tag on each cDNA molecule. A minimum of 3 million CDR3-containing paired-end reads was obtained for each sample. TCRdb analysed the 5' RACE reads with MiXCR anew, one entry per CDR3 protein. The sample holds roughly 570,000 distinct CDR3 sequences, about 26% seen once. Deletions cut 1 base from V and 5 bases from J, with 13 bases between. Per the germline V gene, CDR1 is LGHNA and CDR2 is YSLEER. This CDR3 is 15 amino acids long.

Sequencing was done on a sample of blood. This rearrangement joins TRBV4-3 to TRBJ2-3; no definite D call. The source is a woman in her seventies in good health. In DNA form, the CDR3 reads TGCGCCAGCAGCCAAGTAGGTTTGGATGGAGATACGCAGTATTTT. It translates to CASSQVGLDGDTQYF.